This T cell receptor beta chain stems from a study of control samples from healthy donors and cancer patients. Sequencing was performed with immunoSEQ multiplex PCR; in TCRdb, only in-frame clones are kept and a portion is missing. The table includes about 85,000 clones, 85% to 90% detected once. CDR1 SEHNR and CDR2 FQNEAQ come from the germline V gene (reference sequence). The ends were cut back, 5 bases at V and 3 bases at J, with 7 bases in the middle. This CDR3 has 13 amino acids. Sample: blood. The source is a man in his forties or fifties in good health. The gene calls are TRBV7-9 and TRBJ1-4, with D uncertain. This CDR3 reads CASSGGANEKLFF. The CDR3 DNA is TGTGCCAGCAGCGGCGGGGCTAATGAAAAACTGTTTTTT.